The sequence of this TCR beta chain was determined in a study of beta chain features in type 1 diabetes. Study-wide findings and caveats: Naive, central memory and Treg TCRB repertoires appeared more alike in patients than in healthy donors.

cDNA synthesis used the whole RNA isolate, giving expressed TCRB sequences. Method: immunoSEQ multiplex PCR; TCRdb's copy keeps in-frame clones and lacks some. The sample contains hundreds of thousands of clones, less than 20% of which appear only once. This clone occurred a few times. Its matching antigen is unknown. The CDR3 has 12 amino acids. Germline CDR1 and CDR2: SQVTM and ANQGSEA. V lost 7 bases to trimming and J lost 5 bases, with 14 bases between them. This TCR came from a man younger than 30 in good health. The sample comprised naive CD4+ T cells from blood. The chain employs TRBV29-1 and TRBJ1-1, with D possibly TRBD1 on 6 matching bases. CDR3 nucleotide sequence: TGCAGCGGATCAGGGGAAGTTACTGAAGCTTTCTTT. This sequence encodes CSGSGEVTEAFF.